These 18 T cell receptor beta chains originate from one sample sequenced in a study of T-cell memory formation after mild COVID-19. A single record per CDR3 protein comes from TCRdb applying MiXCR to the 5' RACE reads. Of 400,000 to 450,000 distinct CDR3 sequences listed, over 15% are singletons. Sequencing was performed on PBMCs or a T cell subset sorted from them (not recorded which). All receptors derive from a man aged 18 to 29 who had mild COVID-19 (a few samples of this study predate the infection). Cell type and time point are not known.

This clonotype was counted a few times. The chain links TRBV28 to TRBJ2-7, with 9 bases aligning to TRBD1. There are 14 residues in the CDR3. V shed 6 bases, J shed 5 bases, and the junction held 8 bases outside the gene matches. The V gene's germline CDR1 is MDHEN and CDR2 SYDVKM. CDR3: CASSSGTGSHEQYV. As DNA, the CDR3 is TGTGCCAGCAGCTCCGGGACAGGGTCCCACGAGCAGTACGTC.

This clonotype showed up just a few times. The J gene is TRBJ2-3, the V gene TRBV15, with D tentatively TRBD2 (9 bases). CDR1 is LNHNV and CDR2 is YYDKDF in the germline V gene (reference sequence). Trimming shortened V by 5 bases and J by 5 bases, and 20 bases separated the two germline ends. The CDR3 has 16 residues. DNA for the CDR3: TGTGCCACCAGCCCTAGCGGGGCCAGGGGGCAAGATACGCAGTATTTT. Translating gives CATSPSGARGQDTQYF.

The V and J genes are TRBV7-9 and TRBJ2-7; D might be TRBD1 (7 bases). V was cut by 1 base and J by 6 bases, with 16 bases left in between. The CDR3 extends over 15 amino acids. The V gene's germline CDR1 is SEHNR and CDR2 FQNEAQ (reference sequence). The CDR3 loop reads CASSLGAGGHSEQYV. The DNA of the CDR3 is TGTGCCAGCAGCTTAGGAGCAGGGGGGCATTCCGAGCAGTACGTC.

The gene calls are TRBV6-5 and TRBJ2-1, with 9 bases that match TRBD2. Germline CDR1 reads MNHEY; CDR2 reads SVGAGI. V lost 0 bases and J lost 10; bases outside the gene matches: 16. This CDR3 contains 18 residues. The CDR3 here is CASSYSSTLAGSSEEQFF. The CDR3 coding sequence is TGTGCCAGCAGTTACTCGTCGACCCTAGCGGGGTCCAGTGAGGAGCAGTTCTTC.

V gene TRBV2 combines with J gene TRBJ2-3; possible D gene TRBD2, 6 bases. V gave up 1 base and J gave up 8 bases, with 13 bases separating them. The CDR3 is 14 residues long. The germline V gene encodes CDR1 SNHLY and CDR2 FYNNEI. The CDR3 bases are TGTGCCAGCAGTGAAGTCTTGGCTAGCGCTACGCAGTATTTT. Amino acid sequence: CASSEVLASATQYF.

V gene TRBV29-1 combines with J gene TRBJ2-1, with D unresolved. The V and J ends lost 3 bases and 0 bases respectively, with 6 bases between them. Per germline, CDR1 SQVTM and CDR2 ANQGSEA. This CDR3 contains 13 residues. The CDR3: CSVEESSYNEQFF. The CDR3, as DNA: TGCAGCGTTGAGGAGAGCTCCTACAATGAGCAGTTCTTC.

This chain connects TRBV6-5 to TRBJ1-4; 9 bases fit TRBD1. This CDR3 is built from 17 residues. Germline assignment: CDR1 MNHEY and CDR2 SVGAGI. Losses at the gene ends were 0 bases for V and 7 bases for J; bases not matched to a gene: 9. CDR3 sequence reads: CASSYSIADRGREKLFF. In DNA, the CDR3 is TGTGCCAGCAGTTACTCGATTGCGGACAGGGGCCGTGAAAAACTGTTTTTT.

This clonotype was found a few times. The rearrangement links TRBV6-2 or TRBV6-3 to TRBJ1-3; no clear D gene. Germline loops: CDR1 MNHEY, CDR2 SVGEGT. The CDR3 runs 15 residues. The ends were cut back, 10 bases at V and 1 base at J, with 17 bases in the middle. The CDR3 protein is CATGRPPGSGNTIYF. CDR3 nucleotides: TGTGCCACCGGACGGCCTCCGGGTTCTGGAAACACCATATATTTT.

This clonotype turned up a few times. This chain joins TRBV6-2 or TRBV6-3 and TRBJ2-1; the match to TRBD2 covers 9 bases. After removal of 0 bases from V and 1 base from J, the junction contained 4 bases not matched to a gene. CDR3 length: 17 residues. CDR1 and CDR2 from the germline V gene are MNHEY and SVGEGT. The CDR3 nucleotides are TGTGCCAGCAGTTACTCCGCGGGGGGGAGATCCTACAATGAGCAGTTCTTC. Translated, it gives CASSYSAGGRSYNEQFF.

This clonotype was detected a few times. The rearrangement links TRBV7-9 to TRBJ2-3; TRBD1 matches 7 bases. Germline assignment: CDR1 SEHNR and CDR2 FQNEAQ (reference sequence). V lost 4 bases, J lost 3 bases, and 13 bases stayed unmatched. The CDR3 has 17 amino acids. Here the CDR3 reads CASSSPDRKRVTDTQYF. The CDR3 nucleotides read TGTGCCAGCAGCTCCCCGGACAGGAAGAGGGTAACAGATACGCAGTATTTT.

The CDR3 spells CASSPGQEEKLFF. DNA of the CDR3: TGTGCCAGCAGCCCCGGACAAGAGGAAAAACTGTTTTTT. The chain is built from TRBV4-2 and TRBJ1-4, with D possibly being TRBD1 (5 bases). V lost 4 bases and J 8 bases, leaving 11 bases between the germline ends. The CDR3 extends over 13 amino acids. The germline V gene encodes CDR1 LGHNA and CDR2 YNFKEQ.

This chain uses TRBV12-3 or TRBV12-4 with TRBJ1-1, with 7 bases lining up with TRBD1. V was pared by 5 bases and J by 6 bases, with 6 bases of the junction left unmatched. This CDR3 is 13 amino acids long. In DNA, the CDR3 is TGTGCCAGCAGTCTGAGGGGGCCCCCTGAAGCTTTCTTT. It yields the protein CASSLRGPPEAFF.

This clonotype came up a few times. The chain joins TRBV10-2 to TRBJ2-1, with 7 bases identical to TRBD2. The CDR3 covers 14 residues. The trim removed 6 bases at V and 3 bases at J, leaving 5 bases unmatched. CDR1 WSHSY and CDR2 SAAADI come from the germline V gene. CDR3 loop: CASREGLRYNEQFF. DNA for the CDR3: TGCGCCAGCAGAGAGGGACTACGCTACAATGAGCAGTTCTTC.

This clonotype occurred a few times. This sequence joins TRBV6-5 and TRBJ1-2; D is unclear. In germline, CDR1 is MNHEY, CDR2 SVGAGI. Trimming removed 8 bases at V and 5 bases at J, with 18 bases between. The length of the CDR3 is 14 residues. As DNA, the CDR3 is TGTGCCAGCTCATTGGGAGGAACGGGGTATGGCTACACCTTC. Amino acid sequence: CASSLGGTGYGYTF.

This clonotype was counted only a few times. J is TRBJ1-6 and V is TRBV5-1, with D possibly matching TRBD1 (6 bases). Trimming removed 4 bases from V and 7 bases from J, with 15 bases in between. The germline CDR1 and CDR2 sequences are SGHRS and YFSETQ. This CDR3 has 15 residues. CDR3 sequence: CASSGTTGTNSPLHF. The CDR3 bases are TGCGCCAGCAGCGGGACTACAGGGACCAATTCACCCCTCCACTTT.

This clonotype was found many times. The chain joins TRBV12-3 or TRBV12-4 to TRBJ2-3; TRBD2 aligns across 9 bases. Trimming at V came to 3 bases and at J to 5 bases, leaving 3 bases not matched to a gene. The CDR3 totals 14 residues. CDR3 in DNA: TGTGCCAGCAGTTTTAATAGCGGGGGAGATACGCAGTATTTT. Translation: CASSFNSGGDTQYF.

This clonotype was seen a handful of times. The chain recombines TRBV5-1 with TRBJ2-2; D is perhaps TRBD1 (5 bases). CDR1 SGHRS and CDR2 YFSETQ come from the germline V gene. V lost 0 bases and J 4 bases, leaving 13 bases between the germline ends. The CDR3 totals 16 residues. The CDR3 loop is CASSLGATATTGELFF. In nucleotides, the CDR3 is TGCGCCAGCAGCTTGGGTGCGACAGCGACCACCGGGGAGCTGTTTTTT.

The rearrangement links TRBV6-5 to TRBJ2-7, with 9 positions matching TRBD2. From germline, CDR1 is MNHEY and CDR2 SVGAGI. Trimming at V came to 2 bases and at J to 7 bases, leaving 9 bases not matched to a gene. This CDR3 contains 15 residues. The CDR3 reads CASSYTLAGGLEQYF. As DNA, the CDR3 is TGTGCCAGCAGTTACACCCTCGCGGGGGGGCTAGAGCAGTACTTC.